This TCR beta chain was captured in a study of identical twins. There are a few counts of this clonotype. The CDR3 runs to 12 residues. The V end was cut by 2 bases, the J end by 9 bases, with 8 bases between. MiXCR was run by TCRdb on the 5' RACE reads, yielding one entry per CDR3 protein. The sample carries hundreds of thousands of distinct CDR3 sequences, 10% to 15% recorded once. The same specimen was also included in a second study, on yellow fever vaccine responses in identical twins.

This sequence originates from a woman under 30 in good health. The sequenced material came from CD8+ T cells sorted from blood. The V gene is TRBV12-3 or TRBV12-4, the J gene TRBJ2-1, with D unresolved. Written as DNA, the CDR3 is TGTGCCAGCAGTTTACGGAATCCTGAGCAGTTCTTC. Its protein is CASSLRNPEQFF.